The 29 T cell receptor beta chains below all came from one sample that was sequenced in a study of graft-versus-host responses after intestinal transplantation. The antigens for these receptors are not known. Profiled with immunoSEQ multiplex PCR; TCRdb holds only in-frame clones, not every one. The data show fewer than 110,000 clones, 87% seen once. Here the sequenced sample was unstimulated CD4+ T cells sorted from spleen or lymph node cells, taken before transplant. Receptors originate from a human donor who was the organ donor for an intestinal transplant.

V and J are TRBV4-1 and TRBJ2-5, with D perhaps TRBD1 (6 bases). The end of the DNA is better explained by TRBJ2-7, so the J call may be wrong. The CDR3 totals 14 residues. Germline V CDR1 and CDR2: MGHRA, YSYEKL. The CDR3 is CASSQVQGIYEQYF. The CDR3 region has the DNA TGCGCCAGCAGCCAAGTACAGGGTATCTACGAGCAGTACTTC.

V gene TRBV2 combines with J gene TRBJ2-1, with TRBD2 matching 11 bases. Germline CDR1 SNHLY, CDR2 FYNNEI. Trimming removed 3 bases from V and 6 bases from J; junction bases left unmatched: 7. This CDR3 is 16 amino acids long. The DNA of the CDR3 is TGTGCCAGCAGTGATAGCGGGGGGGCCTTGGGCAATGAGCAGTTCTTC. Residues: CASSDSGGALGNEQFF.

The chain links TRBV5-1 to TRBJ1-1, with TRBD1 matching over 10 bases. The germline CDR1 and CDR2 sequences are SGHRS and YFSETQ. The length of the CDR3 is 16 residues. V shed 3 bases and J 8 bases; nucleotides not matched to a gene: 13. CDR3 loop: CASSSGDRGLLVEAFF. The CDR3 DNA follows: TGCGCCAGCAGCTCAGGGGACAGGGGCCTGTTGGTAGAAGCTTTCTTT.

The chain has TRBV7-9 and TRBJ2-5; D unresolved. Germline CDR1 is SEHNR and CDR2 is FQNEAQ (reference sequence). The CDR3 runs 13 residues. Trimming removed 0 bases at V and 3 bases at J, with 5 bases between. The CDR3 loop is CASSLAGKETQYF. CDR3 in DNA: TGTGCCAGCAGCTTAGCCGGAAAAGAGACCCAGTACTTC.

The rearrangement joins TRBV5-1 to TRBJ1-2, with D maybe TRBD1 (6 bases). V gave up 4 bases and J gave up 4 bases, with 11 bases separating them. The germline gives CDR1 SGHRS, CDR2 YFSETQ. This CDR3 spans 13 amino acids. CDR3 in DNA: TGCGCCAGCAGCGACCGGACAGCCTATGGCTACACCTTC. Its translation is CASSDRTAYGYTF.

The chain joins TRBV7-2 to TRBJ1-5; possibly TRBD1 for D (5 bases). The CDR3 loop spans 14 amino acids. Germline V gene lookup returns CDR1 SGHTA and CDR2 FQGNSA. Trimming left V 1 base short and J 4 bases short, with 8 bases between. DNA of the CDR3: TGTGCCAGCAGCTTAGACAGGTTTAATCAGCCCCAGCATTTT. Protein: CASSLDRFNQPQHF.

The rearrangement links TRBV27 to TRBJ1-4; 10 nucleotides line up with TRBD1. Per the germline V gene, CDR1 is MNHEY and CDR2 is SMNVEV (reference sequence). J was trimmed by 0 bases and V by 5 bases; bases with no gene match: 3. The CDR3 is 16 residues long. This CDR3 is CASSPGQGTTNEKLFF. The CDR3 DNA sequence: TGTGCCAGCAGTCCGGGACAGGGGACAACTAATGAAAAACTGTTTTTT.

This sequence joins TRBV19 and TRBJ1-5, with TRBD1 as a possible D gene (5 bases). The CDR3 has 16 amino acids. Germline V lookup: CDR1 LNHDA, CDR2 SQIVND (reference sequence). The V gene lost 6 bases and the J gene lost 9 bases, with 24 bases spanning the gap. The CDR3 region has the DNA TGTGCCAGTAGGCGGGAGGCAGGGCGGGTATATCTGCCCCAGCATTTT. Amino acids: CASRREAGRVYLPQHF.

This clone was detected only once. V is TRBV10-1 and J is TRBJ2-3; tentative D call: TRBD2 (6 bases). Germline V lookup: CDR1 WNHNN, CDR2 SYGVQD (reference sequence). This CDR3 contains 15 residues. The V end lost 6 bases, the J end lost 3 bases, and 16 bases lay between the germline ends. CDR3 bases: TGCGCCAGCAGAGAACGACTAGACATGACAGATACGCAGTATTTT. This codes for CASRERLDMTDTQYF.

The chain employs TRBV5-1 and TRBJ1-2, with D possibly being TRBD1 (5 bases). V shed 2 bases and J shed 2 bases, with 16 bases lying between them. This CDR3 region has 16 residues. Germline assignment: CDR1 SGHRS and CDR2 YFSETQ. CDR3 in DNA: TGCGCCAGCAGCTTTATTCAGGGCGCGCGGAACTATGGCTACACCTTC. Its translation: CASSFIQGARNYGYTF.

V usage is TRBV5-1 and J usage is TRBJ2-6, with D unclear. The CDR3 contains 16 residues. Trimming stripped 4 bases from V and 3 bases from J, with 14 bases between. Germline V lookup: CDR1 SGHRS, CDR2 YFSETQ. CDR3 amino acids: CASSAGDPFGANVLTF. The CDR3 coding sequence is TGCGCCAGCAGCGCCGGAGATCCCTTTGGGGCCAACGTCCTGACTTTC.

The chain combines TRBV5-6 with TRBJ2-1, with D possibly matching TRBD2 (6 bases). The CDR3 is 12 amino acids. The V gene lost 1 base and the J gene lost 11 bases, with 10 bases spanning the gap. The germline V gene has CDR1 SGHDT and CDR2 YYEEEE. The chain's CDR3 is CASSLRREQQFF. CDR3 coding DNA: TGTGCCAGCAGCTTGAGGCGGGAACAGCAGTTCTTC.

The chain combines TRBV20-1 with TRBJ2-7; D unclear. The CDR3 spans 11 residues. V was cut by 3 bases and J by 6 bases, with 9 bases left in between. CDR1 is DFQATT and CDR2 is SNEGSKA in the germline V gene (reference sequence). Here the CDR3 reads CSASSFTEQYF. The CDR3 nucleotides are TGCAGTGCTAGTTCTTTTACCGAGCAGTACTTC.

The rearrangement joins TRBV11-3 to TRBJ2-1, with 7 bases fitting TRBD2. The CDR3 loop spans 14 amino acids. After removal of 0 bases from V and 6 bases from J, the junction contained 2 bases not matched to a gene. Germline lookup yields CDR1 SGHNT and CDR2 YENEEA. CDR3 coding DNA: TGTGCCAGCAGCTTAGAAGCGGGGAGCAATGAGCAGTTCTTC. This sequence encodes CASSLEAGSNEQFF.

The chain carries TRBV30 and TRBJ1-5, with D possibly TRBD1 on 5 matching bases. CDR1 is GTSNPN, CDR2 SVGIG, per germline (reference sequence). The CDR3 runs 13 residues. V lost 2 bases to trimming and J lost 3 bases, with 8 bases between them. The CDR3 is CAWSSGPNQPQHF. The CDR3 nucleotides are TGTGCCTGGAGTTCGGGGCCCAATCAGCCCCAGCATTTT. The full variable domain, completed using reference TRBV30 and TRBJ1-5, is SQTIHQWPATLVQPVGSPLSLECTVEGTSNPNLYWYRQAAGRGLQLLFYSVGIGQISSEVPQNLSASRPQDRQFILSSKKLLLSDSGFYLCAWSSGPNQPQHFGDGTRLSIL.

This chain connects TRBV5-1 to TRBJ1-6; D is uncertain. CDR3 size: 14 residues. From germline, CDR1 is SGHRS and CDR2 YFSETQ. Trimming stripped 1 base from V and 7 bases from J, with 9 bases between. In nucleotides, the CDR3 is TGCGCCAGCAGCTTGTGGTTTGAGAATTCACCCCTCCACTTT. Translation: CASSLWFENSPLHF. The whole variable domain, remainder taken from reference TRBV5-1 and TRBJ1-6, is KAGVTQTPRYLIKTRGQQVTLSCSPISGHRSVSWYQQTPGQGLQFLFEYFSETQRNKGNFPGRFSGRQFSNSRSEMNVSTLELGDSALYLCASSLWFENSPLHFGNGTRLTVT.

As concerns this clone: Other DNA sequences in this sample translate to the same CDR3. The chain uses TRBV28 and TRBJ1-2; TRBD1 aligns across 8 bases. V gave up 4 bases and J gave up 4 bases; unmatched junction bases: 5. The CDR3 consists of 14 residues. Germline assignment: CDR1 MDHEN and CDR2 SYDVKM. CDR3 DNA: TGTGCCAGCAGTTCCGGACAGGGACGCTATGGCTACACCTTC. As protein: CASSSGQGRYGYTF.

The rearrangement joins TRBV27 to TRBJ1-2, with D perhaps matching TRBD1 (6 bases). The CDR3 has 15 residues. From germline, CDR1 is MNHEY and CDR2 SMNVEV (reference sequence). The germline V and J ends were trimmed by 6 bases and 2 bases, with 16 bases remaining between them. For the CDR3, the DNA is TGTGCCAGCAGCGCCGGGGGCCCAAAAAACTATGGCTACACCTTC. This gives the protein CASSAGGPKNYGYTF.

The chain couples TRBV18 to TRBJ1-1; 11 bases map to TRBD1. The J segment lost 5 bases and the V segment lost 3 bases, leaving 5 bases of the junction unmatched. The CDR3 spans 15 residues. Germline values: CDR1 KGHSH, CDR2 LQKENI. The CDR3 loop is CASSPFRDRGTEAFF. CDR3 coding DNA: TGTGCCAGCTCACCGTTCCGGGACAGGGGGACTGAAGCTTTCTTT.

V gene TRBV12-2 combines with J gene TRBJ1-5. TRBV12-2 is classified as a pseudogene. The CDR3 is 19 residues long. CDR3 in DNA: TGTGCAAGTCGCTTAGCGAGGGTGGGTGGGGCCCATAGCAATCAGCCCCAGCATTTT. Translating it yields CASRLARVGGAHSNQPQHF.

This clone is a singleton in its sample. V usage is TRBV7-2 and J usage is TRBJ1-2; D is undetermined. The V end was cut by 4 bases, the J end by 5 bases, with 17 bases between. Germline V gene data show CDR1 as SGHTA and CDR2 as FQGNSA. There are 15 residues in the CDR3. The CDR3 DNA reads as TGTGCCAGCAGCTCAGACCAGCTACCTCGGTATGGCTACACCTTC. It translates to CASSSDQLPRYGYTF.

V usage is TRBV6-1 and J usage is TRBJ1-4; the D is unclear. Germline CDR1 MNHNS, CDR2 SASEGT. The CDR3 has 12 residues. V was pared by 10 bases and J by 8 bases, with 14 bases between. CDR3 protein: CATTTGREKLFF. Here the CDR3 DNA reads TGTGCCACCACTACGGGGAGGGAAAAACTGTTTTTT.

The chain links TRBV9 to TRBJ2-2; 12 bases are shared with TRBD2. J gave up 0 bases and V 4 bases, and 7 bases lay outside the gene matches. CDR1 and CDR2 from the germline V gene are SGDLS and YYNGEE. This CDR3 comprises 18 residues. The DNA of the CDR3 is TGTGCCAGCAGCACCGGGACTAGCGGGTTCGCGAACACCGGGGAGCTGTTTTTT. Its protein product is CASSTGTSGFANTGELFF.

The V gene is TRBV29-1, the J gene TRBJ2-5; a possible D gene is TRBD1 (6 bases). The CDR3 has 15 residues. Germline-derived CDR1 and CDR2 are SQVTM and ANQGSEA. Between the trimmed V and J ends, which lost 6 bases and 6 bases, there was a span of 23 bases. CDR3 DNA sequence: TGCAGCGTGCGAGGCGGATTGGGGGCGCTGAAGACCCAGTACTTC. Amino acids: CSVRGGLGALKTQYF.

The DNA for the CDR3 is TGTGCCAGCAGCTTGTCACCCAATCAGCCCCAGCATTTT. It specifies CASSLSPNQPQHF. The chain uses TRBV7-3 and TRBJ1-5; D not resolved. The CDR3 covers 13 residues. Germline CDR1 is SGHTA and CDR2 is FQGTGA. The V end lost 3 bases, the J end lost 3 bases, and 6 bases lay between the germline ends.

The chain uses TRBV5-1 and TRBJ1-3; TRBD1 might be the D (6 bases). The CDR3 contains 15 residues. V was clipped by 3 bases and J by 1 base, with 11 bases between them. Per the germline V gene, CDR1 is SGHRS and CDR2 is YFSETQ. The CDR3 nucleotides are TGCGCCAGCAGCTCGAGGGGGATTTCTGGAAACACCATATATTTT. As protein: CASSSRGISGNTIYF. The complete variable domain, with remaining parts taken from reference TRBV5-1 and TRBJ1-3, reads KAGVTQTPRYLIKTRGQQVTLSCSPISGHRSVSWYQQTPGQGLQFLFEYFSETQRNKGNFPGRFSGRQFSNSRSEMNVSTLELGDSALYLCASSSRGISGNTIYFGEGSWLTVV.

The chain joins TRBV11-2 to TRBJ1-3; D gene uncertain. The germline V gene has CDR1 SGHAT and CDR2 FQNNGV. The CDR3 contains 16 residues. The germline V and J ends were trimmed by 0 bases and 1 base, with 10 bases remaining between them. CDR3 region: CASSLDLPVSGNTIYF. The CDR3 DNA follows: TGTGCCAGCAGCTTAGATCTTCCGGTTTCTGGAAACACCATATATTTT.

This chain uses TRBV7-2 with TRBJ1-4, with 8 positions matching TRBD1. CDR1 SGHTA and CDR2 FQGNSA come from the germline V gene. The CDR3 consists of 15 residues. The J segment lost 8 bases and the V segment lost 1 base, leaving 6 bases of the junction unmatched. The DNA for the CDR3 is TGTGCCAGCAGCTTAGGTGGACAGGGTCAGGAAAAACTGTTTTTT. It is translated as CASSLGGQGQEKLFF.

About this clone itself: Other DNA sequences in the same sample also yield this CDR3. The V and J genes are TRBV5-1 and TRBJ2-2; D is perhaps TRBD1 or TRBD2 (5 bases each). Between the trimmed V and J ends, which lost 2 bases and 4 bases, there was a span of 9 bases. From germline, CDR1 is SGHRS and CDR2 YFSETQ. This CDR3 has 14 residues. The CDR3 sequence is CASSFRAGTGELFF. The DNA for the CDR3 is TGCGCCAGCAGCTTCAGGGCGGGCACCGGGGAGCTGTTTTTT. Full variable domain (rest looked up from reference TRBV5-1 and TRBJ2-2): KAGVTQTPRYLIKTRGQQVTLSCSPISGHRSVSWYQQTPGQGLQFLFEYFSETQRNKGNFPGRFSGRQFSNSRSEMNVSTLELGDSALYLCASSFRAGTGELFFGEGSRLTVL.